This TCR beta chain was recovered during a study of vaccination effects on CD4 cells after COVID-19. At the level of the study: Subjects were given two BNT162b2 or mRNA-1273 vaccine doses.

Viral peptide pool expansion of antigen-specific CD4+ T cells preceded sequencing in the ViraFEST assay. Following 10 days of culture, CD4+ T cells were isolated. Absence of prior SARS-CoV-2 infection characterized the vaccine recipients, who showed negative nucleocapsid antibodies. Cultures used 2 million or so PBMC per well, roughly 9.8 IU/ml IL-2 and about 10 ug/ml peptides. Study-wide results and caveats: Convalescent patients in the study were few, and early post-infection timepoints were absent.

About this clone itself: Its antigen remains unknown.

The data were produced by immunoSEQ multiplex PCR, yet TCRdb's version contains in-frame clones alone and is incomplete. The sample includes 20,000 to 25,000 clones, around 62% seen only once; the top ten take approximately 10%. The germline CDR1 and CDR2 sequences are LNHDA and SQIVND (reference sequence). The CDR3 is 14 residues long. The J segment lost 7 bases and the V segment lost 3 bases, leaving 6 bases of the junction unmatched. The sequence came from a human donor who received a COVID-19 vaccine. The input for sequencing was CD4+ T cells from PBMCs cultured with HCoV-NL63 spike peptides, taken before COVID-19 vaccination. V usage is TRBV19 and J usage is TRBJ1-5, with 7 bases matching TRBD1. The CDR3 protein is CASSIRTGGQPQHF. In DNA, the CDR3 is TGTGCCAGTAGTATTAGGACAGGCGGGCAGCCCCAGCATTTT. The entire variable domain, with the rest obtained from reference TRBV19 and TRBJ1-5, is as follows: DGGITQSPKYLFRKEGQNVTLSCEQNLNHDAMYWYRQDPGQGLRLIYYSQIVNDFQKGDIAEGYSVSREKKESFPLTVTSAQKNPTAFYLCASSIRTGGQPQHFGDGTRLSIL.